What follows are 21 T cell receptor beta chains derived from one specimen sequenced in a study of Ad26.COV2.S vaccination and SARS-CoV-2 variants. Specified treatment: some 20 received Ad26.COV2.S at low or high dose, single or two shots; about five received placebo; per-sample allocation not given. Day 63 after the first vaccine or placebo injection was the time point for sampling. Generated by immunoSEQ multiplex PCR, the TCRdb table keeps only in-frame clones and is missing some. The sample contains about 280,000 clones, around 87% of which appear only once. Specimen: peripheral blood, collected in a trial of Ad26.COV2.S vaccine versus placebo. These receptors were collected from a person aged 18 to 59 who received the Ad26.COV2.S COVID-19 vaccine or a placebo.

The genes are TRBV5-1 and TRBJ2-2; TRBD2 aligns across 7 bases. Germline CDR1 and CDR2: SGHRS and YFSETQ. J lost 4 bases, V lost 4 bases, and 10 bases had no gene match. The CDR3 consists of 16 residues. This CDR3 is CASSMGLAVTTGELFF. CDR3 nucleotides: TGCGCCAGCAGCATGGGGCTAGCGGTAACCACCGGGGAGCTGTTTTTT.

This clone was seen a single time. CDR3 in DNA: TGTGCCTGGACCCCTAGCGACAACACCATATATTTT. Protein product: CAWTPSDNTIYF. The V and J genes are TRBV30 and TRBJ1-3; no definite D call. Germline V gene data show CDR1 as GTSNPN and CDR2 as SVGIG (reference sequence). This CDR3 contains 12 residues. Trimming shortened V by 4 bases and J by 7 bases, and 11 bases separated the two germline ends.

The gene calls are TRBV29-1 and TRBJ1-1; D gene uncertain. V was trimmed by 6 bases and J by 0 bases, leaving 11 bases between them. The CDR3 sequence is 13 residues long. Germline V gives CDR1 SQVTM, CDR2 ANQGSEA. CDR3 sequence (DNA): TGCAGCGTCTCTGGGCGGTTGAACACTGAAGCTTTCTTT. This sequence encodes CSVSGRLNTEAFF.

This chain links TRBV10-3 with TRBJ1-1; 8 bases align to TRBD1. CDR3 length equals 14 residues. The germline gives CDR1 ENHRY, CDR2 SYGVKD. V shed 11 bases, J shed 5 bases, and the junction held 13 bases outside the gene matches. The CDR3 loop is CAVHPTGDGTEAFF. The CDR3 nucleotides read TGTGCCGTACACCCGACAGGGGATGGGACTGAAGCTTTCTTT.

The chain uses TRBV19 and TRBJ1-5; tentative D call: TRBD1 (5 bases). The CDR3 covers 14 residues. V was clipped by 4 bases and J by 5 bases, with 12 bases between them. Germline V CDR1 and CDR2: LNHDA, SQIVND (reference sequence). CDR3 sequence: CASSSQGIDQPQHF. CDR3 coding DNA: TGTGCCAGTAGTAGTCAGGGTATAGATCAGCCCCAGCATTTT.

The J gene is TRBJ2-5, the V gene TRBV3-1 (or the pseudogene TRBV3-2), with 7 bases fitting TRBD1. Looked up from germline, CDR1 is LGHDT and CDR2 is YNNKEL (reference sequence). V lost 2 bases and J lost 5; bases outside the gene matches: 5. The CDR3 length is 14 residues. Here the CDR3 reads CASSQLDRVETQYF. In DNA, the CDR3 is TGTGCCAGCAGCCAATTAGACAGGGTTGAGACCCAGTACTTC.

The chain combines TRBV28 with TRBJ2-1; weak D call: TRBD2 (6 bases). CDR1 MDHEN and CDR2 SYDVKM come from the germline V gene. The CDR3 sequence is 15 residues long. Trimming removed 3 bases from V and 9 bases from J, with 18 bases in between. The CDR3, as DNA: TGTGCCAGCAGTTTGCTCTGGGGAGCGGGCCTTGAGCAGTTCTTC. Protein sequence: CASSLLWGAGLEQFF. Filled out from reference TRBV28 and TRBJ2-1, the complete variable domain reads DVKVTQSSRYLVKRTGEKVFLECVQDMDHENMFWYRQDPGLGLRLIYFSYDVKMKEKGDIPEGYSVSREKKERFSLILESASTNQTSMYLCASSLLWGAGLEQFFGPGTRLTVL.

The chain links TRBV3-1 (or the pseudogene TRBV3-2) to TRBJ2-7; 12 bases line up with TRBD1. The CDR3 extends over 13 amino acids. Germline-derived CDR1 and CDR2 are LGHDT and YNNKEL (reference sequence). V lost 7 bases to trimming and J lost 9 bases; unmatched junction nucleotides: 7. The CDR3 sequence: CASTPGQGAGQYF. CDR3 in DNA: TGTGCCAGCACCCCGGGACAGGGGGCCGGGCAGTACTTC.

V and J are TRBV30 and TRBJ1-6; the D is unclear. The germline gives CDR1 GTSNPN, CDR2 SVGIG (reference sequence). The CDR3 length is 13 residues. The V end lost 1 base, the J end lost 10 bases, and 11 bases lay between the germline ends. The CDR3 coding sequence is TGTGCCTGGAGTGAGGACTGGGGATCACCCCTCCACTTT. It translates to CAWSEDWGSPLHF. The entire variable domain, with the rest obtained from reference TRBV30 and TRBJ1-6, is as follows: SQTIHQWPATLVQPVGSPLSLECTVEGTSNPNLYWYRQAAGRGLQLLFYSVGIGQISSEVPQNLSASRPQDRQFILSSKKLLLSDSGFYLCAWSEDWGSPLHFGNGTRLTVT.

The V call is TRBV5-6, the J call TRBJ2-1, with TRBD2 identical over 7 bases. The CDR3 covers 16 residues. Unmatched junction bases numbered 11, after V lost 4 bases and J lost 4 bases. CDR1 SGHDT and CDR2 YYEEEE come from the germline V gene. CDR3 protein: CASSPETWGGYNEQFF. In nucleotides, the CDR3 is TGTGCCAGCAGCCCAGAAACCTGGGGGGGGTACAATGAGCAGTTCTTC.

The gene calls are TRBV27 and TRBJ2-3, with 12 bases matching TRBD1. V lost 5 bases and J lost 0; bases outside the gene matches: 9. Germline V CDR1 and CDR2: MNHEY, SMNVEV (reference sequence). The CDR3 loop spans 18 amino acids. DNA for the CDR3: TGTGCCAGCAGTCGAGGGACAGGGGGCATCGATAGCACAGATACGCAGTATTTT. Translated: CASSRGTGGIDSTDTQYF.

The gene calls are TRBV5-6 and TRBJ1-1; 10 nucleotides agree with TRBD1. Trimming at V came to 1 base and at J to 0 bases, leaving 3 bases not matched to a gene. CDR1 SGHDT and CDR2 YYEEEE come from the germline V gene. The CDR3 has 16 amino acids. This CDR3 is CASSLPGQGMNTEAFF. CDR3 DNA sequence: TGTGCCAGCAGCTTGCCGGGACAGGGGATGAACACTGAAGCTTTCTTT.

The chain joins TRBV5-4 to TRBJ2-3; unclear D gene. CDR3 size: 17 residues. Trimming cost V 0 bases and J 2 bases, with 16 bases left between them. Germline V gene sequence: CDR1 SGHNT, CDR2 YYREEE (reference sequence). CDR3 amino acids: CASSLAVLGFPTDTQYF. As DNA, the CDR3 is TGTGCCAGCAGCTTGGCCGTCTTAGGGTTTCCCACAGATACGCAGTATTTT.

V gene TRBV19 combines with J gene TRBJ2-5; D is uncertain. In germline, CDR1 is LNHDA, CDR2 SQIVND (reference sequence). V dropped 6 bases and J dropped 5 bases, with 13 bases sitting between them. The CDR3 covers 13 residues. This CDR3 is CASSPRMGETQYF. The DNA for the CDR3 is TGTGCCAGTAGCCCCCGGATGGGCGAGACCCAGTACTTC.

This CDR3 reads CASSQENRATNYGYTF. The CDR3 DNA is TGCGCCAGCAGCCAAGAAAACAGAGCAACTAACTATGGCTACACCTTC. The V call is TRBV4-3, the J call TRBJ1-2; D is uncertain. In germline, CDR1 is LGHNA, CDR2 YSLEER. V dropped 0 bases and J dropped 0 bases, with 11 bases sitting between them. The CDR3 consists of 16 residues.

The chain is built from TRBV7-2 and TRBJ2-5; the D gene could be TRBD1 or TRBD2 (5 bases each). Trimming took off 2 bases at V and 4 bases at J, with 26 bases between the two ends. CDR1 and CDR2 from the germline V gene are SGHTA and FQGNSA. The CDR3 is 19 amino acids. CDR3 DNA: TGTGCCAGCAGCTTAAATGGTCCCCCGGGGACGCCTTCGGGAGAGACCCAGTACTTC. Translated, it gives CASSLNGPPGTPSGETQYF.

V gene TRBV12-3 or TRBV12-4 combines with J gene TRBJ2-7; TRBD1 is a possible D gene (5 bases). The CDR3 sequence is 13 residues long. V was clipped by 6 bases and J by 1 base, with 10 bases between them. The CDR3 DNA reads TGTGCCAGCAGAAAAACAGGTTCCTACGAGCAGTACTTC. It is translated as CASRKTGSYEQYF.

J is TRBJ2-7 and V is TRBV3-1 (or the pseudogene TRBV3-2); tentatively, D is TRBD1 (5 bases). Trimming cost V 0 bases and J 6 bases, with 12 bases left between them. Per the germline V gene, CDR1 is LGHDT and CDR2 is YNNKEL (reference sequence). CDR3 length: 14 residues. The DNA of the CDR3 is TGTGCCAGCAGCCAAGATGTGATGGGGCGCGAGCAGTACTTC. This codes for CASSQDVMGREQYF.

V gene TRBV5-5 combines with J gene TRBJ2-2; D uncertain. V gave up 0 bases and J gave up 0 bases, with 6 bases separating them. CDR1 and CDR2 (germline): SGHKS, YYEKEE (reference sequence). The CDR3 runs to 15 residues. In DNA form, the CDR3 reads TGTGCCAGCAGCTTGGCCAGTGCGAACACCGGGGAGCTGTTTTTT. As protein: CASSLASANTGELFF.

The V call is TRBV6-2 or TRBV6-3, the J call TRBJ2-7; no firm D call. Trimming removed 4 bases at V and 2 bases at J, with 12 bases between. The CDR3 extends over 14 amino acids. Germline V lookup: CDR1 MNHEY, CDR2 SVGEGT. This CDR3 reads CASSFNRGTYEQYF. The CDR3 region has the DNA TGTGCCAGCAGTTTTAATAGAGGTACCTACGAGCAGTACTTC.

V is TRBV30 and J is TRBJ2-7; unclear D gene. With 3 bases removed from V and 6 bases from J, the gap between germline ends came to 15 bases. Germline-derived CDR1 and CDR2 are GTSNPN and SVGIG (reference sequence). This CDR3 is 13 amino acids long. The CDR3 loop is CAWSARWGSEQYF. The CDR3 DNA is TGTGCCTGGAGCGCTCGTTGGGGTTCCGAGCAGTACTTC.